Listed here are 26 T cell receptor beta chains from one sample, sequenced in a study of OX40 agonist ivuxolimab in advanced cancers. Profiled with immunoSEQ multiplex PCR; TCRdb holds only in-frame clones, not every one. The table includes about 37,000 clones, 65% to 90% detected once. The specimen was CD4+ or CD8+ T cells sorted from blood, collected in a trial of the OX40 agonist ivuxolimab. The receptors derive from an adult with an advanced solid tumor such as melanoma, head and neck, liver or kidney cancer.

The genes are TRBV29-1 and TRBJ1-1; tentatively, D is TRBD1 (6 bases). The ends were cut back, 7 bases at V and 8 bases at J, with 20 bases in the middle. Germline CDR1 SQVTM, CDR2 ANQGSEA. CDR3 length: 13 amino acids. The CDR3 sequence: CSAAGGGVLEAFF. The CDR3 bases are TGCAGCGCCGCGGGAGGGGGAGTTTTGGAAGCTTTCTTT.

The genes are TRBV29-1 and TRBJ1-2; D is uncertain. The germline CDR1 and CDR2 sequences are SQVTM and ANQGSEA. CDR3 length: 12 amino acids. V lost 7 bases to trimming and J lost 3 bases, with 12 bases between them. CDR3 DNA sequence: TGCAGCGCCTCTCCTCAAGACTATGGCTACACCTTC. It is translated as CSASPQDYGYTF.

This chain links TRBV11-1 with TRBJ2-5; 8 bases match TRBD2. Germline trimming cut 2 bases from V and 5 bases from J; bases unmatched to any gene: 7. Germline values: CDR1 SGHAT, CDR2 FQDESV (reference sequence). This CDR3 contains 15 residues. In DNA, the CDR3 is TGTGCCAGCAGCTTATTCCTAGCGGGCGAGGAGACCCAGTACTTC. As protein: CASSLFLAGEETQYF. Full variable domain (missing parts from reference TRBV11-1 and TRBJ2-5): EAEVAQSPRYKITEKSQAVAFWCDPISGHATLYWYRQILGQGPELLVQFQDESVVDDSQLPKDRFSAERLKGVDSTLKIQPAELGDSAMYLCASSLFLAGEETQYFGPGTRLLVL.

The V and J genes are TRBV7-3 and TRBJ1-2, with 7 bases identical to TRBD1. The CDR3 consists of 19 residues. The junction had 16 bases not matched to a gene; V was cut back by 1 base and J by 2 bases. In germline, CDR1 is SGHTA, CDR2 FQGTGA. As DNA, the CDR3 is TGTGCCAGCAGCTTAAAGTCTGAGGGACAGAGAGTCTTCAACTATGGCTACACCTTC. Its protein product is CASSLKSEGQRVFNYGYTF.

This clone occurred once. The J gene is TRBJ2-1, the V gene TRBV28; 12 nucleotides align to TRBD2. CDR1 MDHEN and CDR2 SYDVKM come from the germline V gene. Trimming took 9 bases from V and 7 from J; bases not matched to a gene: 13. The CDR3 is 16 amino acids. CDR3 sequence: CASRLLAGGRANEQFF. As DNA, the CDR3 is TGTGCCAGTCGGTTACTAGCGGGGGGCCGGGCTAATGAGCAGTTCTTC.

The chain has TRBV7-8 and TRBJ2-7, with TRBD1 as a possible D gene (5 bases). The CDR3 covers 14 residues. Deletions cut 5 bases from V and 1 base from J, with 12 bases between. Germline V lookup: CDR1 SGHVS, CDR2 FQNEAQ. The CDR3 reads CASSPKAGSYEQYF. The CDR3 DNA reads TGTGCCAGCAGCCCGAAGGCAGGGTCCTACGAGCAGTACTTC.

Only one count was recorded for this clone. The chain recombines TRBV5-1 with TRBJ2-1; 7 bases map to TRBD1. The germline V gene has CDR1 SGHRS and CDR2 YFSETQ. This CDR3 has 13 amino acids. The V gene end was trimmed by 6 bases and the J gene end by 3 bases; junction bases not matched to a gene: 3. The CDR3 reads CASKAGGYNEQFF. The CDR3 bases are TGCGCCAGCAAGGCAGGGGGCTACAATGAGCAGTTCTTC.

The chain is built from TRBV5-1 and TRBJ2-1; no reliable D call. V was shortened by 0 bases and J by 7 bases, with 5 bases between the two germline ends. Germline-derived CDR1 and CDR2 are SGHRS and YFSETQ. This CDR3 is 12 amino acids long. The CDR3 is CASSLALNEQFF. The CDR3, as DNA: TGCGCCAGCAGCTTGGCCCTAAATGAGCAGTTCTTC.

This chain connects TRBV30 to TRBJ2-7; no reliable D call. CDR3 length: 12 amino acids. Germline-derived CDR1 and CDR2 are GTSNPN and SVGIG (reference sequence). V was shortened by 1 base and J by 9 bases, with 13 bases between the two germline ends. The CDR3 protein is CAWSGQGKGQYF. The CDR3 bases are TGTGCCTGGAGTGGACAAGGGAAGGGGCAGTACTTC. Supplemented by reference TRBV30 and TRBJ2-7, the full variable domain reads SQTIHQWPATLVQPVGSPLSLECTVEGTSNPNLYWYRQAAGRGLQLLFYSVGIGQISSEVPQNLSASRPQDRQFILSSKKLLLSDSGFYLCAWSGQGKGQYFGPGTRLTVT.

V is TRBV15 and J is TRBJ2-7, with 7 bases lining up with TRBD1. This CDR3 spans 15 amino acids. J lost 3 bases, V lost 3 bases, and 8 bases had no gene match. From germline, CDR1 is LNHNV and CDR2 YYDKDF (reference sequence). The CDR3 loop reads CATSSLGQNHYEQYF. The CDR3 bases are TGTGCCACCAGCAGCTTGGGACAGAATCACTACGAGCAGTACTTC.

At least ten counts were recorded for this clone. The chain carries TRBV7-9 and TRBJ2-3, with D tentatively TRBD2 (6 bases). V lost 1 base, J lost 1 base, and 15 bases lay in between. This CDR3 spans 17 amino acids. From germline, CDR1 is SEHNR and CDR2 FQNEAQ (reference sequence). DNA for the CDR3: TGTGCCAGCAGCTTAGTGGGTAGCGGAACCGGCACAGATACGCAGTATTTT. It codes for CASSLVGSGTGTDTQYF.

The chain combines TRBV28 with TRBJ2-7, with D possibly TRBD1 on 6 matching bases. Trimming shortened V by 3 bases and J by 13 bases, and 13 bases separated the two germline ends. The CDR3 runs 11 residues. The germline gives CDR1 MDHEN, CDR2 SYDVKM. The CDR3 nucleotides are TGTGCCAGCAGTTTGGGGGACACAGTCTACTTC. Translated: CASSLGDTVYF.

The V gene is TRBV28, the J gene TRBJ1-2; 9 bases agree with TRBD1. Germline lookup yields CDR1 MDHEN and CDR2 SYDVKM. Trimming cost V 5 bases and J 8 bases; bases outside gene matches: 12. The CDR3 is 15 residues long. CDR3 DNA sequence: TGTGCCAGCAGTCTAATTATCGAGACAGGGGGAGGCTACACCTTC. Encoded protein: CASSLIIETGGGYTF.

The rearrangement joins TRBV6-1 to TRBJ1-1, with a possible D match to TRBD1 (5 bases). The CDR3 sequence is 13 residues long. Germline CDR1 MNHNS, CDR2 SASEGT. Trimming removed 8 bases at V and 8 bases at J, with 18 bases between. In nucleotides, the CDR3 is TGTGCCAGCTGGGGCCCCACGGGAAAAGAAGCTTTCTTT. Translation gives CASWGPTGKEAFF.

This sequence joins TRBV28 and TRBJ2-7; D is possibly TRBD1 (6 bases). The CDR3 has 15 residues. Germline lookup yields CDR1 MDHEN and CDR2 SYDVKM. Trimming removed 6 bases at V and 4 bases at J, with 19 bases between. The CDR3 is CASSPGQRGGYEQYF. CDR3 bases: TGTGCCAGCAGCCCCGGACAGAGAGGGGGATACGAGCAGTACTTC.

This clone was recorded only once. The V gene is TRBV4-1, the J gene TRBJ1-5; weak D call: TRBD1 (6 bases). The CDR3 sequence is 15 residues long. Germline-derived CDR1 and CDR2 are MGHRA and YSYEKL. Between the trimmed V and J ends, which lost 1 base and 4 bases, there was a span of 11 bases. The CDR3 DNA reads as TGCGCCAGCAGCCAAGTTGGAACAGGGAATCAGCCCCAGCATTTT. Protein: CASSQVGTGNQPQHF.

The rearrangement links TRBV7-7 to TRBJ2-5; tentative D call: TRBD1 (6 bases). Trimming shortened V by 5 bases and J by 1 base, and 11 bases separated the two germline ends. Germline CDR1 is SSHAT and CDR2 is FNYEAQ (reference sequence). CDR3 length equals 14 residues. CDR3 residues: CASSLIGGQETQYF. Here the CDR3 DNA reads TGTGCCAGCAGCCTAATAGGGGGCCAAGAGACCCAGTACTTC.

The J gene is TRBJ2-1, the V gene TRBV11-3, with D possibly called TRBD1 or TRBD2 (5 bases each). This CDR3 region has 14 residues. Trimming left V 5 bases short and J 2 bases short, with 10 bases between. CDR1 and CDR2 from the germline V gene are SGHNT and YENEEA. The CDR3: CASSPGPAYNEQFF. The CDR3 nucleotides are TGTGCCAGCAGCCCGGGACCAGCCTACAATGAGCAGTTCTTC. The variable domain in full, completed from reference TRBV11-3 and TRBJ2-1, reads EAGVVQSPRYKIIEKKQPVAFWCNPISGHNTLYWYLQNLGQGPELLIRYENEEAVDDSQLPKDRFSAERLKGVDSTLKIQPAELGDSAVYLCASSPGPAYNEQFFGPGTRLTVL.

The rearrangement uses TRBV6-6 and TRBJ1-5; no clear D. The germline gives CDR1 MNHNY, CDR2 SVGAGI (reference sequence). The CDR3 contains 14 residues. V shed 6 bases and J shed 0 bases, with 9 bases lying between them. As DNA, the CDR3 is TGTGCCAGCAGAACAACGTATAGCAATCAGCCCCAGCATTTT. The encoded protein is CASRTTYSNQPQHF.

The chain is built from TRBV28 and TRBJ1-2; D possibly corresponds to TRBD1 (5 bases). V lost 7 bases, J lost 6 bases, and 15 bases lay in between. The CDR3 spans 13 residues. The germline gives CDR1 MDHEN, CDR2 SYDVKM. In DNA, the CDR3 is TGTGCCAGCATCTCGGGACCCACCGATGGCTACACCTTC. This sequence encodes CASISGPTDGYTF.

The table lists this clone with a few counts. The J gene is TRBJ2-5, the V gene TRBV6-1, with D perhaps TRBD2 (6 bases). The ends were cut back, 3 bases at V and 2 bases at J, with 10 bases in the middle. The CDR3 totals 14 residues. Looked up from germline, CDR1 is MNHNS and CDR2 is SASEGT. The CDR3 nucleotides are TGTGCCAGCAGTGATTGGGGGGAACAAGAGACCCAGTACTTC. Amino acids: CASSDWGEQETQYF.

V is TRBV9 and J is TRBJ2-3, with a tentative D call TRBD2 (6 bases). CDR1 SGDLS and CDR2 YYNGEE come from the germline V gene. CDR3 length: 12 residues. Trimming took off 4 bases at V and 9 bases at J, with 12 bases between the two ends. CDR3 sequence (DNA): TGTGCCAGCAGCTCCCTCCGGGGGACGCAGTATTTT. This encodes CASSSLRGTQYF.

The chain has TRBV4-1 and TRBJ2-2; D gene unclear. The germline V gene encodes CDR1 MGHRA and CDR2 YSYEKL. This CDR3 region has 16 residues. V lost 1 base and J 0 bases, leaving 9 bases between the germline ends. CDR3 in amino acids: CASSQGFAPNTGELFF. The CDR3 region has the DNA TGCGCCAGCAGCCAAGGATTCGCGCCGAACACCGGGGAGCTGTTTTTT.

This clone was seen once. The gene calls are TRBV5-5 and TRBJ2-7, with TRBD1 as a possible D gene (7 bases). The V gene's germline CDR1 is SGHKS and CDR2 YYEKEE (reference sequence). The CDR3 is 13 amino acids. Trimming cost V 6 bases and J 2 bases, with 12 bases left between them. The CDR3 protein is CASTRDRPYEQYF. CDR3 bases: TGTGCCAGCACGCGGGACAGACCCTACGAGCAGTACTTC.

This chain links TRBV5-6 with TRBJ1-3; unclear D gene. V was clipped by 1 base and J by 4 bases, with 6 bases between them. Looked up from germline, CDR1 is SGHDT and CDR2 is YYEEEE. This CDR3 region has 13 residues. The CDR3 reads CASSLYGGNTIYF. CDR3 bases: TGTGCCAGCAGCTTGTATGGGGGAAACACCATATATTTT.

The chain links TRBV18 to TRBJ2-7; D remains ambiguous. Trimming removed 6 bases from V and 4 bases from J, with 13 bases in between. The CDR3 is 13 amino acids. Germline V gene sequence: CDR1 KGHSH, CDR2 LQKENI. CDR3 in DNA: TGTGCCAGCTCCGATGAGAATTCTTACGAGCAGTACTTC. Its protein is CASSDENSYEQYF.